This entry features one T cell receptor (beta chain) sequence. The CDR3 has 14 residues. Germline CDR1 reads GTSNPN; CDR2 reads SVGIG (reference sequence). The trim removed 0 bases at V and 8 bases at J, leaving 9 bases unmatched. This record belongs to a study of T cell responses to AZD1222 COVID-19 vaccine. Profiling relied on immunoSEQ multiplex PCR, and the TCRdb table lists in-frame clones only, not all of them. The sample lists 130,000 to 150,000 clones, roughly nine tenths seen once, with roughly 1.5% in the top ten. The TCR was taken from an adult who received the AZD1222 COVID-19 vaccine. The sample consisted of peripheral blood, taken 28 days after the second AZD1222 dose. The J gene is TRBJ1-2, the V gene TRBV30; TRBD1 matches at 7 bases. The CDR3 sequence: CAWSVTEGAGGYTF. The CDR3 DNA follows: TGTGCCTGGAGTGTAACGGAGGGGGCCGGGGGCTACACCTTC. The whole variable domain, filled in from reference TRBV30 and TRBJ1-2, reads SQTIHQWPATLVQPVGSPLSLECTVEGTSNPNLYWYRQAAGRGLQLLFYSVGIGQISSEVPQNLSASRPQDRQFILSSKKLLLSDSGFYLCAWSVTEGAGGYTFGSGTRLTVV.